This T cell receptor beta chain derives from a study of T cell responses to AZD1222 COVID-19 vaccine. General study results and limits: Mostly white British, mostly female donors; authors suggested clonal diversity may be underestimated. Increases in Spike-specific TCR breadth and depth were seen after two AZD1222 doses. The number of AZD1222 recipients seropositive at baseline was only five or six.

This CDR3 region has 16 residues. The germline V gene has CDR1 SGHVS and CDR2 FNYEAQ. V shed 5 bases and J 2 bases; nucleotides not matched to a gene: 3. A word on this clone: Its antigen remains unidentified.

Profiled with immunoSEQ multiplex PCR; TCRdb holds only in-frame clones, not every one. Here the sample spans 190,000 or so clones, approximately 90% being singletons. Pooling covered second doses at about 4 or about 12 weeks. This TCR came from an adult who received the AZD1222 COVID-19 vaccine. The input for sequencing was peripheral blood, taken 28 days after the second AZD1222 dose. The rearrangement links TRBV7-6 to TRBJ2-3, with 14 nucleotides matching TRBD2. The CDR3 loop reads CASSPTSGRATDTQYF. CDR3 sequence (DNA): TGTGCCAGCAGCCCGACTAGCGGGAGGGCCACAGATACGCAGTATTTT.